The source of this T cell receptor (beta chain) is a study of monozygotic twins with cystic fibrosis. In the case of this clone: Antigen specificity is unknown.

Study-wide findings and caveats: Unrelated CF individuals shared fewer identical clonotypes than monozygotic CF twins. Low clonality (median roughly 0.01) suggested a mostly naive repertoire. In this small cohort, shared CDR3 numbers showed no association with age, concordance or disease severity. J usage was most co-twin-similar in 8 of 16 pairs, V in 13.

Sequenced by immunoSEQ multiplex PCR; TCRdb stores in-frame clones only, minus some. The table shows approximately 23,000 clones, with around nine tenths occurring only once. The CDR3 contains 11 residues. Trimming stripped 3 bases from V and 7 bases from J, with 8 bases between. The germline CDR1 and CDR2 sequences are SGHDT and YYEEEE. Sequencing used blood. This TCR was sampled from a woman in her twenties or thirties with cystic fibrosis. The chain uses TRBV5-6 and TRBJ2-7; the D is unclear. CDR3 amino acids: CASSSLGEQYF. DNA for the CDR3: TGTGCCAGCAGCTCCCTGGGGGAGCAGTACTTC.